This T cell receptor (beta chain) was found in a study of Graves' ophthalmopathy and Graves' hyperthyroidism. Study details: Peripheral blood sampling occurred at initial diagnosis, before any treatment.

Study-wide results and caveats: Blood also contained most of the expanded thyroid clonotypes above 0.001 frequency. Ophthalmopathy and stable hyperthyroidism were discriminated by a 13-signature model, with approximately 89% sensitivity and 81.08% specificity.

RNA served as the template for amplifying TCR beta CDR3 regions. HTBI primers served in a first-round RT-PCR, which a second-round multiplex PCR followed. TCRdb ran MiXCR on the multiplex PCR reads and lists one entry per CDR3 protein. The table includes 650,000 to 900,000 distinct CDR3 sequences, 40% detected once. On this clonotype itself: Its specificity is not known.

The receptor was derived from an adult man with Graves' ophthalmopathy. The sample taken for sequencing was peripheral blood.

The CDR3 nucleotides read TGTGCCAGCAGCCCCTGGCGGGGAAACACCATATATTTT. Amino acids: CASSPWRGNTIYF. This chain links TRBV9 with TRBJ1-3; unclear D gene. The ends were cut back, 4 bases at V and 4 bases at J, with 9 bases in the middle. Germline V gene data show CDR1 as SGDLS and CDR2 as YYNGEE. There are 13 residues in the CDR3. Full variable domain (missing parts from reference TRBV9 and TRBJ1-3): DSGVTQTPKHLITATGQRVTLRCSPRSGDLSVYWYQQSLDQGLQFLIQYYNGEERAKGNILERFSAQQFPDLHSELNLSSLELGDSALYFCASSPWRGNTIYFGEGSWLTVV.